This T cell receptor beta chain was identified during a study of shared clonotypes between healthy human individuals. Study-level information: Three men and a couple of women, aged 18 to 49, were donors. General study findings and limits: Clonotypes shared by all four sorted-subset donors had higher generation probabilities than non-shared clonotypes. What naive subsets generally showed was a larger estimated richness than memory subsets showed.

Genomic DNA of each subset was evenly split across several immunoSEQ plates. The method was immunoSEQ multiplex PCR; TCRdb's version includes in-frame clones alone and lacks a portion of them. This sample has 2,500,000 or so clones; more than 80% occur once, and the top ten carry 0.14%. V dropped 5 bases and J dropped 0 bases, with 18 bases sitting between them. The CDR3 length is 17 residues. Per germline, CDR1 MDHEN and CDR2 SYDVKM. Comment on this clone: Its antigen is unknown.

Sample: naive CD4+ T cells sorted from blood. Subset indicated: CD45RA+ positively selected. The chain recombines TRBV28 with TRBJ2-3; D could derive from TRBD1 or TRBD2 (5 bases each). This TCR was sampled from a young man in good health. The CDR3 DNA is TGTGCCAGCAGTATCCCCAAGGGGACGGGAAGCACAGATACGCAGTATTTT. Protein product: CASSIPKGTGSTDTQYF.